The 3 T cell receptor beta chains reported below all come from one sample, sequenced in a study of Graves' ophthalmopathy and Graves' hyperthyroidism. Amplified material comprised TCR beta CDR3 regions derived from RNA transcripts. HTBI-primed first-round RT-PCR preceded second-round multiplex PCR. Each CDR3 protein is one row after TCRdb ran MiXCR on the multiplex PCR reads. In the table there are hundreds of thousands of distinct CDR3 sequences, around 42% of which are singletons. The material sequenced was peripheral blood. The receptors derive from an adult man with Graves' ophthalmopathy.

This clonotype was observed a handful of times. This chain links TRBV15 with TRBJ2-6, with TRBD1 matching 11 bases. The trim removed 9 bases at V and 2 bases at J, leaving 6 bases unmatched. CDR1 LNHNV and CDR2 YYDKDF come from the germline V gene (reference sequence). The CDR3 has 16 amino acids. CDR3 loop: CATAPGQGAGANVLTF. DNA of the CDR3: TGTGCCACAGCACCGGGACAGGGGGCTGGGGCCAACGTCCTGACTTTC. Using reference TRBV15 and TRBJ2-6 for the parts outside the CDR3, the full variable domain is DAMVIQNPRYQVTQFGKPVTLSCSQTLNHNVMYWYQQKSSQAPKLLFHYYDKDFNNEADTPDNFQSRRPNTSFCFLDIRSPGLGDTAMYLCATAPGQGAGANVLTFGAGSRLTVL.

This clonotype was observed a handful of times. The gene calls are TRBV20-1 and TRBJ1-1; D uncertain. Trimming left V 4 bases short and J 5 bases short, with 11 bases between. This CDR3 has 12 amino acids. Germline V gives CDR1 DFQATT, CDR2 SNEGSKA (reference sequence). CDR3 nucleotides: TGCAGTGCTACCCCGTTTGGTACTGAAGCTTTCTTT. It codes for CSATPFGTEAFF.

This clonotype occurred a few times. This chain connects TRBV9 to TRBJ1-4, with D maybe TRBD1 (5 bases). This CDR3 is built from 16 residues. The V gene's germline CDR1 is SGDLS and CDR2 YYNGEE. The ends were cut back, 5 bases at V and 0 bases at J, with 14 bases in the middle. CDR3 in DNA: TGTGCCAGCAGTGGCTCTGCGGGGGCAACTAATGAAAAACTGTTTTTT. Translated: CASSGSAGATNEKLFF.